This entry describes one T cell receptor (beta chain). This sample is drawn from a study of T cell responses to AZD1222 COVID-19 vaccine. V was cut by 3 bases and J by 0 bases, with 15 bases left in between. CDR3 length: 18 amino acids. Germline lookup yields CDR1 KGHSH and CDR2 LQKENI. The repertoire was sequenced with immunoSEQ multiplex PCR; TCRdb's copy has only in-frame clones and lacks some. Of 100,000 to 120,000 clones listed, approximately 90% are singletons. Second-dose timings of about 4 or about 12 weeks were pooled. This rearrangement joins TRBV18 to TRBJ1-6, with D perhaps matching TRBD1 (6 bases). The sample here was peripheral blood, taken 28 days after the second AZD1222 dose. This clonotype was sampled from an adult who received the AZD1222 COVID-19 vaccine. For the CDR3, the DNA is TGTGCCAGCTCACCTTTTTCACAGGGAAGCTCCTATAATTCACCCCTCCACTTT. Its translation: CASSPFSQGSSYNSPLHF.